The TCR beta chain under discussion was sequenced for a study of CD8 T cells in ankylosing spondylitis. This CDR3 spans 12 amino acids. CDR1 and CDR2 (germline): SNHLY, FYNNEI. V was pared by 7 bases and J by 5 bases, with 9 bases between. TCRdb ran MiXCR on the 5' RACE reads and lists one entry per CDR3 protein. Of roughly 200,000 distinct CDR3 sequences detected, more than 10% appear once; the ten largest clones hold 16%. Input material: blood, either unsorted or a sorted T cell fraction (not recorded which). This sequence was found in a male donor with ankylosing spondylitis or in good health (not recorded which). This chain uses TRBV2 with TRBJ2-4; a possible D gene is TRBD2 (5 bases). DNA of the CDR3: TGTGCCAGCACCGCGGGCGAAAACATTCAGTACTTC. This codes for CASTAGENIQYF.